This TCR beta chain was obtained from a study of beta chain features in type 1 diabetes. The V end was cut by 4 bases, the J end by 4 bases, with 5 bases between. The CDR3 length is 13 residues. The V gene's germline CDR1 is SGHDN and CDR2 FVKESK. This clone was counted a few times. No antigen is known for it. Expressed TCRB transcripts got sequenced, as all isolated RNA was reverse transcribed. Sequencing was performed with immunoSEQ multiplex PCR; in TCRdb, only in-frame clones are kept and a portion is missing. The sample consists of approximately 400,000 clones, more than 13% of them appearing once. Study outcomes and limitations: Patients' naive, central memory and Treg TCRB repertoires seemed closer to one another than those of healthy donors.

The TCR sequence derives from a woman younger than 30 in good health. The sample was naive CD4+ T cells from blood. The chain has TRBV14 and TRBJ2-6, with unresolved D. The DNA of the CDR3 is TGTGCCAGCAGCCTAGTGGGGGCCAACGTCCTGACTTTC. It codes for CASSLVGANVLTF.